Listed below are T cell receptor beta chains from one sample, sequenced in a study of cytomegalovirus exposure and HLA in healthy donors. Using immunoSEQ multiplex PCR, the repertoire was profiled, and TCRdb retains in-frame clones only, with some absent. This table has some 170,000 clones, roughly 90% appearing once. Sequencing was done on a sample of PBMCs. All receptors come from a woman between 18 and 30 years old in good health and CMV-seropositive. CDR3s include the opening cysteine and the closing phenylalanine or tryptophan. The D gene is left open where the match is weak. Some rows have no size entry. The others give once, few or many, or a class for an expanded clone.

j_gene: TRBJ2-1
v_gene: TRBV9
d_gene: TRBD2
abundance: NA
CDR3aa: CASSVEWGTSGRAVYNEQFF
CDR3nt: TGTGCCAGCAGCGTAGAGTGGGGGACTAGCGGGAGGGCCGTCTACAATGAGCAGTTCTTC

j_gene: TRBJ1-5
v_gene: TRBV19
d_gene: NA
abundance: NA
CDR3aa: CASSRDQSGLGNQPQHF
CDR3nt: TGTGCCAGTAGTAGAGATCAGAGCGGTTTGGGCAATCAGCCCCAGCATTTT

j_gene: TRBJ2-2
v_gene: TRBV30
d_gene: NA
abundance: NA
CDR3aa: CAWSVANTGELFF
CDR3nt: TGTGCCTGGAGCGTAGCTAACACCGGGGAGCTGTTTTTT

j_gene: TRBJ2-5
v_gene: TRBV29-1
d_gene: NA
abundance: NA
CDR3aa: CSVEAGGLVGETQYF
CDR3nt: TGCAGCGTTGAAGCAGGGGGGCTAGTCGGAGAGACCCAGTACTTC

j_gene: TRBJ2-7
v_gene: TRBV28
d_gene: TRBD1
abundance: once
CDR3aa: CASSLGQGVHEQYF
CDR3nt: TGTGCCAGCAGTTTGGGACAGGGCGTCCACGAGCAGTACTTC

j_gene: TRBJ2-3
v_gene: TRBV6-4
d_gene: TRBD1
abundance: NA
CDR3aa: CASSTGTGGTDTQYF
CDR3nt: TGTGCCAGCAGTACCGGGACAGGGGGCACAGATACGCAGTATTTT

j_gene: TRBJ2-5
v_gene: TRBV5-4
d_gene: TRBD1
abundance: NA
CDR3aa: CASSWRPGRGQETQYF
CDR3nt: TGTGCCAGCAGCTGGCGACCAGGCAGGGGGCAGGAGACCCAGTACTTC

j_gene: TRBJ2-3
v_gene: TRBV28
d_gene: NA
abundance: NA
CDR3aa: CASTQGVGAGDTQYF
CDR3nt: TGTGCCAGCACCCAAGGGGTGGGGGCCGGGGATACGCAGTATTTT

j_gene: TRBJ2-1
v_gene: TRBV6-5
d_gene: NA
abundance: NA
CDR3aa: CASSYGNRVSYNEQFF
CDR3nt: TGTGCCAGCAGTTACGGGAACAGGGTCTCCTACAATGAGCAGTTCTTC

j_gene: TRBJ2-3
v_gene: TRBV10-1
d_gene: TRBD1
abundance: NA
CDR3aa: CASSPGQGAGTDTQYF
CDR3nt: TGCGCCAGCAGTCCGGGACAGGGGGCGGGCACAGATACGCAGTATTTT

j_gene: TRBJ2-1
v_gene: TRBV25-1
d_gene: NA
abundance: NA
CDR3aa: CASSEPRPTSYNEQFF
CDR3nt: TGTGCCAGCAGTGAGCCCCGCCCCACTAGCTACAATGAGCAGTTCTTC

j_gene: TRBJ2-2
v_gene: TRBV5-8
d_gene: NA
abundance: NA
CDR3aa: CASSFNRAASGELFF
CDR3nt: TGTGCCAGCAGCTTTAACAGGGCGGCTTCGGGGGAGCTGTTTTTT

j_gene: TRBJ2-1
v_gene: TRBV5-1
d_gene: TRBD2
abundance: NA
CDR3aa: CASSLAGGPAYNEQFF
CDR3nt: TGCGCCAGCAGCTTGGCGGGGGGGCCAGCCTACAATGAGCAGTTCTTC

j_gene: TRBJ2-1
v_gene: TRBV27
d_gene: TRBD1
abundance: NA
CDR3aa: CASGRRGQGANEQFF
CDR3nt: TGTGCCAGCGGGCGGCGAGGACAGGGGGCGAATGAGCAGTTCTTC

j_gene: TRBJ1-2
v_gene: TRBV18
d_gene: NA
abundance: NA
CDR3aa: CASSPTWGDGYTF
CDR3nt: TGTGCCAGCTCACCCACCTGGGGCGATGGCTACACCTTC

j_gene: TRBJ1-4
v_gene: TRBV6-5
d_gene: NA
abundance: NA
CDR3aa: CASRRTNEKLFF
CDR3nt: TGTGCCAGCAGGCGGACTAATGAAAAACTGTTTTTT

j_gene: TRBJ1-5
v_gene: TRBV11-2
d_gene: NA
abundance: NA
CDR3aa: CASSLEGGAINQPQHF
CDR3nt: TGTGCCAGCAGCTTAGAGGGTGGGGCCATCAATCAGCCCCAGCATTTT

j_gene: TRBJ2-5
v_gene: TRBV29-1
d_gene: NA
abundance: NA
CDR3aa: CSVIRATGAGRETQYF
CDR3nt: TGCAGCGTTATACGCGCGACGGGAGCAGGCAGAGAGACCCAGTACTTC

j_gene: TRBJ2-5
v_gene: TRBV7-2
d_gene: TRBD1
abundance: NA
CDR3aa: CASSPDGQAMTQYF
CDR3nt: TGTGCCAGCAGCCCGGACGGACAGGCCATGACCCAGTACTTC

j_gene: TRBJ1-5
v_gene: TRBV19
d_gene: NA
abundance: NA
CDR3aa: CASRKRENQPQHF
CDR3nt: TGTGCCAGTAGGAAAAGGGAGAATCAGCCCCAGCATTTT

j_gene: TRBJ2-1
v_gene: TRBV11-3
d_gene: NA
abundance: NA
CDR3aa: CASVKSAGNEQFF
CDR3nt: TGTGCCAGTGTTAAAAGCGCAGGGAATGAGCAGTTCTTC

j_gene: TRBJ1-5
v_gene: TRBV27
d_gene: NA
abundance: NA
CDR3aa: CASSYSPKQVVVQPQHF
CDR3nt: TGTGCCAGCAGTTATAGCCCTAAACAGGTCGTAGTTCAGCCCCAGCATTTT

j_gene: TRBJ2-3
v_gene: TRBV28
d_gene: TRBD2
abundance: NA
CDR3aa: CASSSGGETQYF
CDR3nt: TGTGCCAGCAGTTCCGGGGGGGAGACGCAGTATTTT

j_gene: TRBJ2-1
v_gene: TRBV11-2
d_gene: TRBD2
abundance: NA
CDR3aa: CASSLDVLTAGETYNEQFF
CDR3nt: TGTGCCAGCAGCTTAGACGTGTTGACGGCGGGAGAGACCTACAATGAGCAGTTCTTC

j_gene: TRBJ2-5
v_gene: TRBV10-3
d_gene: NA
abundance: NA
CDR3aa: CAISESKAAQYF
CDR3nt: TGTGCCATCAGTGAGTCGAAGGCGGCCCAGTACTTC

j_gene: TRBJ1-5
v_gene: TRBV18
d_gene: NA
abundance: NA
CDR3aa: CASSPLQGSQPQHF
CDR3nt: TGTGCCAGCTCACCTCTGCAGGGGAGTCAGCCCCAGCATTTT

j_gene: TRBJ2-1
v_gene: TRBV7-8
d_gene: TRBD2
abundance: once
CDR3aa: CASSLIELAGRNEQFF
CDR3nt: TGTGCCAGCAGCTTAATCGAACTAGCGGGACGGAATGAGCAGTTCTTC

j_gene: TRBJ2-5
v_gene: TRBV18
d_gene: NA
abundance: NA
CDR3aa: CASSPLAETQYF
CDR3nt: TGTGCCAGCTCACCCTTAGCGGAGACCCAGTACTTC

j_gene: TRBJ2-3
v_gene: TRBV19
d_gene: NA
abundance: NA
CDR3aa: CASSIDSDTQYF
CDR3nt: TGTGCCAGTAGTATAGACTCAGATACGCAGTATTTT

j_gene: TRBJ1-5
v_gene: TRBV30
d_gene: NA
abundance: NA
CDR3aa: CAWRGQPQHF
CDR3nt: TGTGCCTGGAGGGGCCAGCCCCAGCATTTT

j_gene: TRBJ1-2
v_gene: TRBV27
d_gene: NA
abundance: NA
CDR3aa: CASSFIGGGRNYGYTF
CDR3nt: TGTGCCAGCAGTTTTATTGGGGGGGGGCGCAACTATGGCTACACCTTC

j_gene: TRBJ2-5
v_gene: TRBV7-6
d_gene: NA
abundance: NA
CDR3aa: CASSLLSSSQETQYF
CDR3nt: TGTGCCAGCAGCTTACTAAGCTCGTCACAAGAGACCCAGTACTTC

j_gene: TRBJ2-3
v_gene: TRBV5-1
d_gene: TRBD2
abundance: NA
CDR3aa: CASSVILADTDTQYF
CDR3nt: TGCGCCAGCAGCGTGATTCTAGCGGATACAGATACGCAGTATTTT

j_gene: TRBJ1-2
v_gene: TRBV7-8
d_gene: NA
abundance: NA
CDR3aa: CASSLVGDSLYGYTF
CDR3nt: TGTGCCAGCAGCTTAGTAGGTGACAGTCTCTATGGCTACACCTTC

j_gene: TRBJ2-3
v_gene: TRBV12-5
d_gene: TRBD2
abundance: NA
CDR3aa: CASGSGAGGGTDTQYF
CDR3nt: TGTGCTAGTGGTTCGGGTGCGGGAGGTGGCACAGATACGCAGTATTTT

j_gene: TRBJ2-1
v_gene: TRBV18
d_gene: TRBD2
abundance: NA
CDR3aa: CASHLTSGSLNEQFF
CDR3nt: TGTGCCAGCCATTTGACTAGCGGGAGTTTAAATGAGCAGTTCTTC

j_gene: TRBJ2-7
v_gene: TRBV7-9
d_gene: NA
abundance: NA
CDR3aa: CASSITYEQYF
CDR3nt: TGTGCCAGCAGCATTACCTACGAGCAGTACTTC

j_gene: TRBJ2-1
v_gene: TRBV30
d_gene: TRBD1
abundance: NA
CDR3aa: CAWSVLTGTNEQFF
CDR3nt: TGTGCCTGGAGTGTACTGACAGGGACCAATGAGCAGTTCTTC

j_gene: TRBJ2-1
v_gene: TRBV5-5
d_gene: TRBD2
abundance: once
CDR3aa: CASSFSLAGTSYNEQFF
CDR3nt: TGTGCCAGCAGCTTCTCACTAGCGGGCACCTCCTACAATGAGCAGTTCTTC

j_gene: TRBJ2-1
v_gene: TRBV10-1
d_gene: NA
abundance: once
CDR3aa: CASSGEVYNEQFF
CDR3nt: TGCGCCAGCAGTGGAGAAGTCTACAATGAGCAGTTCTTC

j_gene: TRBJ1-1
v_gene: TRBV15
d_gene: NA
abundance: NA
CDR3aa: CATSSNLGGNTEAFF
CDR3nt: TGTGCCACCAGCTCTAACTTGGGGGGGAACACTGAAGCTTTCTTT

j_gene: TRBJ2-3
v_gene: TRBV7-3
d_gene: TRBD2
abundance: NA
CDR3aa: CASSLASGGADTQYF
CDR3nt: TGTGCCAGCAGCTTAGCTAGCGGAGGGGCAGATACGCAGTATTTT

j_gene: TRBJ2-1
v_gene: TRBV11-3
d_gene: NA
abundance: NA
CDR3aa: CASSLGPWAEGEQFF
CDR3nt: TGTGCCAGCAGCTTAGGTCCTTGGGCAGAGGGTGAGCAGTTCTTC

j_gene: TRBJ2-3
v_gene: TRBV5-4
d_gene: NA
abundance: NA
CDR3aa: CASSRRGSETDTQYF
CDR3nt: TGTGCCAGCAGTCGTAGGGGGAGTGAAACAGATACGCAGTATTTT

j_gene: TRBJ2-5
v_gene: TRBV4-3
d_gene: NA
abundance: NA
CDR3aa: CASSQYPGSETQYF
CDR3nt: TGCGCCAGCAGCCAATACCCAGGGTCAGAGACCCAGTACTTC

j_gene: TRBJ2-7
v_gene: TRBV30
d_gene: NA
abundance: NA
CDR3aa: CAYLQPTGFYEQYF
CDR3nt: TGTGCCTACCTGCAACCTACAGGGTTCTACGAGCAGTACTTC

j_gene: TRBJ2-1
v_gene: TRBV10-1
d_gene: NA
abundance: NA
CDR3aa: CASSGVLGYEQFF
CDR3nt: TGCGCCAGCAGTGGAGTCCTAGGCTATGAGCAGTTCTTC

j_gene: TRBJ1-2
v_gene: TRBV6-6
d_gene: TRBD1
abundance: NA
CDR3aa: CASSMDREIYGYTF
CDR3nt: TGTGCCAGCAGTATGGACAGGGAAATCTATGGCTACACCTTC

j_gene: TRBJ2-7
v_gene: TRBV27
d_gene: NA
abundance: few
CDR3aa: CASSPVGYEQYF
CDR3nt: TGTGCCAGCAGCCCTGTCGGCTACGAGCAGTACTTC

j_gene: TRBJ1-5
v_gene: TRBV14
d_gene: TRBD1
abundance: few
CDR3aa: CASREYRDSLYQPQHF
CDR3nt: TGTGCCAGCAGGGAATACCGGGACAGTCTATATCAGCCCCAGCATTTT

j_gene: TRBJ1-1
v_gene: TRBV29-1
d_gene: TRBD1
abundance: NA
CDR3aa: CSGGEGGITEAFF
CDR3nt: TGCAGCGGGGGGGAAGGGGGCATTACTGAAGCTTTCTTT

j_gene: TRBJ2-3
v_gene: TRBV9
d_gene: TRBD2
abundance: once
CDR3aa: CASSVGTGTSGRYYTDTQYF
CDR3nt: TGTGCCAGCAGCGTAGGGACAGGGACTAGCGGGAGGTATTACACAGATACGCAGTATTTT

j_gene: TRBJ1-2
v_gene: TRBV7-9
d_gene: NA
abundance: NA
CDR3aa: CASSSSDSFSYGYTF
CDR3nt: TGTGCCAGCAGCTCCTCGGACAGCTTTAGCTATGGCTACACCTTC

j_gene: TRBJ2-1
v_gene: TRBV15
d_gene: NA
abundance: few
CDR3aa: CATSGRTANEQFF
CDR3nt: TGTGCCACCAGCGGGAGGACCGCGAATGAGCAGTTCTTC